This TCR beta chain came from a study of T-cell memory formation after mild COVID-19. Study-level background: Largely, the TCR clusters proved donor specific.

This clonotype came up a few times. Its specificity is unknown. Regarding the study as a whole: Pre-infection memory carried some responding clones, suggesting that cross-reactive memory joined.

TCRdb reanalysed the 5' RACE reads using MiXCR and keeps one entry per CDR3 protein. The sample records under 110,000 distinct CDR3 sequences, 15% to 20% being singletons. Sequenced: PBMCs or a T cell subset sorted from them (not recorded which). The sequence was obtained from an adult woman who had mild COVID-19 (a few samples of this study predate the infection). Cell type and time point are not known.

CDR3 bases: TGCGCCAGCAGCCAAGACCGCGCGGGAGTTACAGATACGCAGTATTTT. This sequence encodes CASSQDRAGVTDTQYF. The V and J genes are TRBV4-3 and TRBJ2-3; 7 nucleotides align to TRBD2. The CDR3 contains 16 residues. In germline, CDR1 is LGHNA, CDR2 YSLEER. The J segment lost 3 bases and the V segment lost 0 bases, leaving 6 bases of the junction unmatched.